This record looks at one T cell receptor (beta chain) sequence and its context. The antigen is not known. The data derive from a study of T cells after posttransplantation cyclophosphamide. Data came from immunoSEQ multiplex PCR; TCRdb stores just in-frame clones and leaves some out. The table lists fewer than 7,000 clones, approximately 94% of them singletons, with roughly 4.1% in the top ten. A marrow graft followed busulfan-fludarabine conditioning, with cyclophosphamide on days +3 and +4. Findings of the study overall: Donor CD8+ memory clones often dominated recipient blood repertoires at later times. Recipient CMV seropositivity and CMV reactivation strongly tracked TRB clonality. Tissue-infiltrating T cells from skin or gut overlapped little with blood T cells.

V dropped 4 bases and J dropped 5 bases, with 11 bases sitting between them. The germline CDR1 and CDR2 sequences are SGDLS and YYNGEE. The CDR3 runs 13 residues. The V gene is TRBV9, the J gene TRBJ2-3; D ambiguous. The material sequenced was CD8+ T cells sorted from blood, taken after allogeneic stem cell transplant with posttransplant cyclophosphamide. The source is a male patient aged 60 to 75 who received an allogeneic stem cell transplant from a related donor and was CMV-positive. A subset of T cells may come from the graft donor. CDR3 nucleotide sequence: TGTGCCAGCAGCCACGGTGCCGGAGATACGCAGTATTTT. Protein: CASSHGAGDTQYF. Using reference TRBV9 and TRBJ2-3 for the parts outside the CDR3, the full variable domain is DSGVTQTPKHLITATGQRVTLRCSPRSGDLSVYWYQQSLDQGLQFLIQYYNGEERAKGNILERFSAQQFPDLHSELNLSSLELGDSALYFCASSHGAGDTQYFGPGTRLTVL.